The T cell receptor (beta chain) under discussion was sequenced for a study of cytomegalovirus exposure and HLA in healthy donors. Overall study results and limits: A cluster of highly shared sequence variants was likely a sequencing artifact. At a 0.05 false discovery rate, a later analysis found some 17,000 TCR beta sequences to be associated with HLA alleles. With DRB1 most and HLA-C fewest, TCR association rates differed between HLA loci in a later analysis. In a later analysis, common viral pathogens appeared linked to several of the most significant clusters.

Germline CDR1 and CDR2: MNHEY and SMNVEV (reference sequence). V lost 4 bases, J lost 9 bases, and 14 bases stayed unmatched. The CDR3 has 17 residues. The PCR contained 60 Vbeta and 13 Jbeta primers. The table came from immunoSEQ multiplex PCR; TCRdb's copy has only in-frame clones and leaves some out. The sample shows fewer than 200,000 clones, approximately 74% of them seen only once. Remarks on this clone: The antigen remains undetermined.

Material for sequencing was PBMCs. This sequence was found in a woman aged 25-40 years in good health and CMV-seronegative. The chain recombines TRBV27 with TRBJ1-6; 8 positions agree with TRBD1. CDR3 loop: CASSSFTTGQVSSPLHF. The CDR3 nucleotides read TGTGCCAGCAGTTCATTTACCACGGGACAGGTTTCTTCACCCCTCCACTTT.